The 25 T cell receptor beta chains in this list originate from one sample, sequenced in a study of T-cell reconstitution after alpha-beta-depleted transplantation in children. During its preparation, the TCRbeta library received unique molecular identifiers. TCRdb used MiXCR to reprocess the PCR reads, holding one entry per CDR3 protein. Of 600,000 to 800,000 distinct CDR3 sequences in the sample, around 13% were seen once. The starting material was PBMCs, obtained before TCRalphabeta/CD19-depleted stem cell transplant. These receptors were taken from a girl aged 2-10 years with congenital amegakaryocytic thrombocytopenia, due to receive a stem cell transplant.

This clonotype was observed at least ten times. The chain couples TRBV20-1 to TRBJ2-2, with D possibly matching TRBD1 (7 bases). Trimming shortened V by 2 bases and J by 7 bases, and 8 bases separated the two germline ends. The CDR3 contains 12 residues. The germline V gene has CDR1 DFQATT and CDR2 SNEGSKA (reference sequence). The CDR3 loop reads CSARQGGGELFF. In DNA, the CDR3 is TGCAGTGCTAGACAGGGGGGCGGGGAGCTGTTTTTT.

This clonotype was recorded many times. The rearrangement uses TRBV5-6 and TRBJ2-5; D unclear. Trimming shortened V by 0 bases and J by 5 bases, and 8 bases separated the two germline ends. Germline lookup yields CDR1 SGHDT and CDR2 YYEEEE. CDR3 length: 13 residues. This chain's CDR3 is CASSLVGSETQYF. The CDR3 region has the DNA TGTGCCAGCAGCTTGGTCGGGTCGGAGACCCAGTACTTC.

This clonotype was observed at least ten times. CDR3 in amino acids: CSAMTGTRSYNEQFF. CDR3 in DNA: TGCAGCGCTATGACCGGGACTAGGTCCTACAATGAGCAGTTCTTC. V and J are TRBV29-1 and TRBJ2-1, with TRBD2 matching 8 bases. V lost 7 bases to trimming and J lost 1 base; unmatched junction nucleotides: 9. Germline loops: CDR1 SQVTM, CDR2 ANQGSEA. The CDR3 spans 15 residues.

The chain is built from TRBV5-1 and TRBJ2-1; the D gene could be TRBD1 or TRBD2 (5 bases each). This CDR3 comprises 15 residues. Trimming shortened V by 7 bases and J by 8 bases, and 22 bases separated the two germline ends. Per the germline V gene, CDR1 is SGHRS and CDR2 is YFSETQ. The CDR3 bases are TGCGCCAGCTCTCGGGCTAGCCCCCAGGGCTATGAGCAGTTCTTC. This translates into CASSRASPQGYEQFF.

This clonotype has at least ten counts. This chain links TRBV2 with TRBJ2-3; D is unresolved. The CDR3 spans 11 residues. Germline values: CDR1 SNHLY, CDR2 FYNNEI. With 7 bases removed from V and 7 bases from J, the gap between germline ends came to 9 bases. The CDR3 DNA reads TGTGCCAGCATTAGCCCGAATACGCAGTATTTT. Its protein product is CASISPNTQYF. Using reference TRBV2 and TRBJ2-3 for the parts outside the CDR3, the full variable domain is EPEVTQTPSHQVTQMGQEVILRCVPISNHLYFYWYRQILGQKVEFLVSFYNNEISEKSEIFDDQFSVERPDGSNFTLKIRSTKLEDSAMYFCASISPNTQYFGPGTRLTVL.

This clonotype was counted ten times or more. The gene calls are TRBV4-1 and TRBJ2-1; no reliable D call. From germline, CDR1 is MGHRA and CDR2 YSYEKL. Trimming took off 0 bases at V and 9 bases at J, with 15 bases between the two ends. The CDR3 runs 15 residues. CDR3 region: CASSQDRSPSGEQFF. As DNA, the CDR3 is TGCGCCAGCAGCCAAGATCGATCCCCTTCCGGTGAGCAGTTCTTC.

This clonotype has more than one count but fewer than ten. The chain links TRBV5-1 to TRBJ2-3; tentative D call: TRBD1 (5 bases). Trimming pared 4 bases from V and 1 base from J, leaving 13 bases between. The CDR3 is 15 residues long. Germline values: CDR1 SGHRS, CDR2 YFSETQ. CDR3: CASSAGATGTDTQYF. DNA of the CDR3: TGCGCCAGCAGCGCTGGGGCCACTGGCACAGATACGCAGTATTTT. The whole variable domain, filled in from reference TRBV5-1 and TRBJ2-3, reads KAGVTQTPRYLIKTRGQQVTLSCSPISGHRSVSWYQQTPGQGLQFLFEYFSETQRNKGNFPGRFSGRQFSNSRSEMNVSTLELGDSALYLCASSAGATGTDTQYFGPGTRLTVL.

This clonotype was recorded at least ten times. The chain couples TRBV20-1 to TRBJ2-2; D gene ambiguous. Germline V CDR1 and CDR2: DFQATT, SNEGSKA (reference sequence). V lost 3 bases, J lost 1 base, and 6 bases lay in between. The CDR3 sequence is 13 residues long. CDR3 protein: CSASSENTGELFF. CDR3 sequence (DNA): TGCAGTGCTAGTTCAGAGAACACCGGGGAGCTGTTTTTT.

About this clonotype: The germline gene is not matched at one end of the junction; a read error may be the cause. The chain carries TRBV27 and TRBJ1-5; D ambiguous. The CDR3 is 14 residues long. From germline, CDR1 is MNHEY and CDR2 SMNVEV (reference sequence). The DNA of the CDR3 is TGTACCAGCAGCCCTGCTGGCCTCATCCAGCCCCAGCATTTT. This encodes CTSSPAGLIQPQHF.

This clonotype was picked up many times. This sequence joins TRBV20-1 and TRBJ1-3; no clear D gene. Germline CDR1 DFQATT, CDR2 SNEGSKA (reference sequence). V was clipped by 3 bases and J by 4 bases, with 10 bases between them. This CDR3 region has 13 residues. The CDR3 nucleotides are TGCAGTGCTAGCGCTAGATACGGAAACACCATATATTTT. Protein product: CSASARYGNTIYF.

This clonotype has a count of ten or more. The CDR3 region has the DNA TGCAGTGCTAGAACCGGGACCGAGTATGGCTACACCTTC. It is translated as CSARTGTEYGYTF. V gene TRBV20-1 combines with J gene TRBJ1-2; TRBD1 is a possible D gene (5 bases). V lost 2 bases, J lost 5 bases, and 12 bases lay in between. The V gene's germline CDR1 is DFQATT and CDR2 SNEGSKA (reference sequence). This CDR3 has 13 residues.

Note on this clonotype: A read error may be the cause here, since a much bigger clone is one base away. V gene TRBV20-1 combines with J gene TRBJ2-1; D remains ambiguous. CDR1 DFQATT and CDR2 SNEGSKA come from the germline V gene (reference sequence). The germline V and J ends were trimmed by 2 bases and 0 bases, with 17 bases remaining between them. The CDR3 runs to 17 residues. The CDR3 nucleotides are TGCAGTGCTAGACCGGACCCTCGAGCCCCCTCCTACAATGAGCAGTTCTTC. Translation: CSARPDPRAPSYNEQFF.

The rearrangement links TRBV5-1 to TRBJ2-5, with D hard to call. V gave up 4 bases and J gave up 3 bases, with 10 bases separating them. This CDR3 region has 13 residues. Germline V gives CDR1 SGHRS, CDR2 YFSETQ. CDR3 amino acids: CASSLGSEETQYF. CDR3 DNA: TGCGCCAGCAGCCTGGGAAGCGAAGAGACCCAGTACTTC.

The genes are TRBV12-3 or TRBV12-4 and TRBJ1-1; D unclear. This CDR3 has 15 amino acids. V was cut by 2 bases and J by 0 bases, with 10 bases left in between. The CDR3 sequence: CASSLFGLMNTEAFF. CDR3 DNA sequence: TGTGCCAGCAGTTTATTTGGGCTCATGAACACTGAAGCTTTCTTT.

This clonotype occurred a few times. The chain is built from TRBV19 and TRBJ2-7; 9 bases map to TRBD1. Germline CDR1 LNHDA, CDR2 SQIVND (reference sequence). The V gene end was trimmed by 2 bases and the J gene end by 3 bases; junction bases not matched to a gene: 5. This CDR3 is built from 15 residues. The CDR3, as DNA: TGTGCCAGTAGTATATCGCCGGGACAGGGCTACGAGCAGTACTTC. This sequence encodes CASSISPGQGYEQYF.

This clonotype has ten or more counts. The rearrangement joins TRBV5-1 to TRBJ2-7; D is undetermined. V was cut by 4 bases and J by 5 bases, with 13 bases left in between. Germline CDR1 is SGHRS and CDR2 is YFSETQ. This CDR3 has 13 residues. The CDR3 reads CASSAGFPNEQYF. The DNA of the CDR3 is TGCGCCAGCAGCGCCGGATTCCCAAACGAGCAGTACTTC.

The gene calls are TRBV5-6 and TRBJ1-2; 9 nucleotides align to TRBD1. CDR1 and CDR2 (germline): SGHDT, YYEEEE. Trimming removed 0 bases from V and 7 bases from J; junction bases left unmatched: 4. The CDR3 is made up of 14 amino acids. CDR3 nucleotide sequence: TGTGCCAGCAGCTTGGACAGGGGGCGGGTTGGCTACACCTTC. Protein sequence: CASSLDRGRVGYTF.

V gene TRBV2 combines with J gene TRBJ1-5; D is ambiguous. With 8 bases removed from V and 3 bases from J, the gap between germline ends came to 11 bases. CDR3 length: 13 residues. Germline CDR1 is SNHLY and CDR2 is FYNNEI. The CDR3 sequence is CASLLGNNQPQHF. The CDR3 region has the DNA TGTGCCAGCTTGTTGGGGAACAATCAGCCCCAGCATTTT. Full variable domain (missing parts from reference TRBV2 and TRBJ1-5): EPEVTQTPSHQVTQMGQEVILRCVPISNHLYFYWYRQILGQKVEFLVSFYNNEISEKSEIFDDQFSVERPDGSNFTLKIRSTKLEDSAMYFCASLLGNNQPQHFGDGTRLSIL.

This clonotype was counted many times. This sequence joins TRBV27 and TRBJ2-1, with 10 positions matching TRBD2. Germline V CDR1 and CDR2: MNHEY, SMNVEV (reference sequence). J was trimmed by 7 bases and V by 4 bases; bases with no gene match: 4. This CDR3 region has 14 residues. CDR3 nucleotides: TGTGCCAGCAGTTCACTAGCGGGAATGAATGAGCAGTTCTTC. This translates into CASSSLAGMNEQFF.

The table lists this clonotype with a few counts. The chain combines TRBV7-9 with TRBJ2-1, with unresolved D. From germline, CDR1 is SEHNR and CDR2 FQNEAQ (reference sequence). This CDR3 has 9 residues. The CDR3 here is CALGKEQFF. The CDR3 coding sequence is TGTGCTCTCGGCAAGGAGCAGTTCTTC. The full variable domain, with the rest looked up from reference TRBV7-9 and TRBJ2-1, is DTGVSQNPRHKITKRGQNVTFRCDPISEHNRLYWYRQTLGQGPEFLTYFQNEAQLEKSRLLSDRFSAERPKGSFSTLEIQRTEQGDSAMYLCALGKEQFFGPGTRLTVL.

The chain combines TRBV2 with TRBJ1-1; 7 bases fit TRBD1. The CDR3 extends over 15 amino acids. In germline, CDR1 is SNHLY, CDR2 FYNNEI. The trim removed 5 bases at V and 4 bases at J, leaving 10 bases unmatched. CDR3 sequence: CASSNSRQGGTEAFF. In DNA form, the CDR3 reads TGTGCCAGCAGTAACTCTAGACAGGGCGGCACTGAAGCTTTCTTT. Supplemented by reference TRBV2 and TRBJ1-1, the full variable domain reads EPEVTQTPSHQVTQMGQEVILRCVPISNHLYFYWYRQILGQKVEFLVSFYNNEISEKSEIFDDQFSVERPDGSNFTLKIRSTKLEDSAMYFCASSNSRQGGTEAFFGQGTRLTVV.

Concerning this clonotype itself: This may arise from a read error, as a much more abundant clone is one base away. The chain employs TRBV20-1 and TRBJ1-4, with D possibly TRBD1 on 6 matching bases. The V gene's germline CDR1 is DFQATT and CDR2 SNEGSKA (reference sequence). The CDR3 is made up of 12 amino acids. CDR3: CCAYRAGEKLFF. The DNA of the CDR3 is TGCTGTGCTTACAGGGCGGGAGAAAAACTGTTTTTT.

The V call is TRBV15, the J call TRBJ2-3; unclear D gene. Germline assignment: CDR1 LNHNV and CDR2 YYDKDF (reference sequence). V was shortened by 2 bases and J by 6 bases, with 9 bases between the two germline ends. The length of the CDR3 is 13 residues. The CDR3 spells CATSRSRTDTQYF. The CDR3 DNA is TGTGCCACCAGCAGATCGAGGACGGATACGCAGTATTTT. The full variable domain, rest sourced from reference TRBV15 and TRBJ2-3, is DAMVIQNPRYQVTQFGKPVTLSCSQTLNHNVMYWYQQKSSQAPKLLFHYYDKDFNNEADTPDNFQSRRPNTSFCFLDIRSPGLGDTAMYLCATSRSRTDTQYFGPGTRLTVL.

This clonotype has at least ten counts. The rearrangement uses TRBV12-3 or TRBV12-4 and TRBJ1-1; D remains unclear. CDR3 length: 12 amino acids. Trimming took off 5 bases at V and 2 bases at J, with 6 bases between the two ends. The CDR3 sequence: CASSGFNTEAFF. In DNA form, the CDR3 reads TGTGCCAGCAGTGGATTTAACACTGAAGCTTTCTTT.

This clonotype was picked up a small number of times. The chain employs TRBV28 and TRBJ2-1; D unclear. With 5 bases removed from V and 0 bases from J, the gap between germline ends came to 11 bases. The CDR3 totals 15 residues. Looked up from germline, CDR1 is MDHEN and CDR2 is SYDVKM. The CDR3 protein is CASSRTRSSYNEQFF. CDR3 DNA sequence: TGTGCCAGCAGTCGGACCCGGAGCTCCTACAATGAGCAGTTCTTC. The complete variable domain, with remaining parts taken from reference TRBV28 and TRBJ2-1, reads DVKVTQSSRYLVKRTGEKVFLECVQDMDHENMFWYRQDPGLGLRLIYFSYDVKMKEKGDIPEGYSVSREKKERFSLILESASTNQTSMYLCASSRTRSSYNEQFFGPGTRLTVL.